This T cell receptor beta chain was captured by sequencing in a study of blood T cell repertoires in COVID-19. At the level of the study: Some COVID-19 samples were acute and others convalescent; all came from the United States, Italy and Spain. The analysed material was cDNA or gDNA that came from T cells, B-cell-depleted T cells, or PBMCs.

The V gene end was trimmed by 5 bases and the J gene end by 5 bases; junction bases not matched to a gene: 9. The CDR3 runs 16 residues. Germline V CDR1 and CDR2: MNHEY, SVGEGT. Original processing notes: Amplification of reference gene primers was used by the study to estimate nucleated cell counts. Only in-frame clones appear in the TCRdb table, and some are missing; sequencing was by immunoSEQ multiplex PCR. V, J and clone size were drawn from that table, and D and trimming were deduced from the DNA. The profile shows over 130,000 clones, roughly 80% of them singletons. This clone has only one observation.

The sequenced sample consisted of peripheral blood. The sequence was collected from a woman between 50 and 59 years old with active or convalescent COVID-19. The rearrangement links TRBV6-2 or TRBV6-3 to TRBJ2-5, with 12 bases fitting TRBD2. CDR3: CASSPLAGGPRETQYF. CDR3 in DNA: TGTGCCAGCAGTCCACTAGCGGGGGGCCCCCGGGAGACCCAGTACTTC.